Following are 3 T cell receptor beta chains from one sample sequenced in a study of T-cell reconstitution after alpha-beta-depleted transplantation in children. Molecular barcoding with unique molecular identifiers was used for the TCRbeta library. Using its own MiXCR run on the PCR reads, TCRdb lists one record per CDR3 protein. The table includes around 87,000 distinct CDR3 sequences, roughly 7.7% detected once. The specimen comprised PBMCs from the stem cell graft donor, sampled from the stem cell graft. The receptors stem from a human donor who donated a stem cell graft to a child with congenital amegakaryocytic thrombocytopenia.

This clonotype was counted ten times or more. The rearrangement joins TRBV5-1 to TRBJ1-1, with D possibly matching TRBD1 (6 bases). V lost 4 bases to trimming and J lost 1 base, with 23 bases between them. CDR1 and CDR2 (germline): SGHRS, YFSETQ. This CDR3 has 18 residues. DNA for the CDR3: TGCGCCAGCAGCCTGGGGGCCAAGGCAGGGAGGACGAACACTGAAGCTTTCTTT. This gives the protein CASSLGAKAGRTNTEAFF.

This clonotype was counted many times. CDR3 in amino acids: CASSLQGIVDGYTF. As DNA, the CDR3 is TGTGCCAGCAGTTTACAGGGAATAGTAGATGGCTACACCTTC. V and J are TRBV12-3 or TRBV12-4 and TRBJ1-2, with D maybe TRBD1 (5 bases). The V gene lost 2 bases and the J gene lost 6 bases, with 13 bases spanning the gap. The CDR3 has 14 amino acids.

Many counts were recorded for this clonotype. The chain employs TRBV28 and TRBJ1-2, with a possible D match to TRBD1 (6 bases). From germline, CDR1 is MDHEN and CDR2 SYDVKM. Trimming pared 5 bases from V and 0 bases from J, leaving 13 bases between. This CDR3 spans 15 amino acids. The CDR3 nucleotides read TGTGCCAGCAGTACAGGGAGAGGGTCTAACTATGGCTACACCTTC. Translating gives CASSTGRGSNYGYTF.